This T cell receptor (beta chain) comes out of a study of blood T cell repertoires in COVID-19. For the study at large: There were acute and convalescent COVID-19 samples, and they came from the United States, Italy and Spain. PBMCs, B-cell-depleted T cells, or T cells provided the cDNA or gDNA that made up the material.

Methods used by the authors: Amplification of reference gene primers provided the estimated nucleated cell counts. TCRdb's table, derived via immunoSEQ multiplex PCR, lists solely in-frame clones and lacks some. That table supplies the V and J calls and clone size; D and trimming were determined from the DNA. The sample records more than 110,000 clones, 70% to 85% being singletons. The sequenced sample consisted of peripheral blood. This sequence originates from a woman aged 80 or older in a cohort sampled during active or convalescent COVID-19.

As DNA, the CDR3 is TGTGCCAGCAGTTCAGGGTCTGTCTACACCTTC. Its translation is CASSSGSVYTF. The rearrangement uses TRBV6-4 and TRBJ1-2, with D tentatively TRBD1 (5 bases). The germline V and J ends were trimmed by 5 bases and 10 bases, with 11 bases remaining between them. The CDR3 spans 11 residues. Germline assignment: CDR1 MRHNA and CDR2 SNTAGT.